The 26 T cell receptor beta chains given below trace back to one sample, sequenced in a study of graft-versus-host responses after intestinal transplantation. Clones were read by immunoSEQ multiplex PCR, and TCRdb kept only the in-frame ones, dropping some. The sample carries approximately 80,000 clones, about 88% recorded once. No cognate antigen is known for these TCRs. Sequenced here: unstimulated CD4+ T cells sorted from spleen or lymph node cells, sampled before intestinal transplant. The source is a human donor who received an intestinal transplant.

The CDR3 protein is CAIRQGWGYTF. The DNA for the CDR3 is TGTGCCATACGACAGGGATGGGGCTACACCTTC. J is TRBJ1-2 and V is TRBV7-9, with 7 nucleotides matching TRBD1. Germline V gives CDR1 SEHNR, CDR2 FQNEAQ (reference sequence). This CDR3 is 11 amino acids long. The J segment lost 8 bases and the V segment lost 10 bases, leaving 7 bases of the junction unmatched.

The chain carries TRBV7-2 and TRBJ2-7, with D perhaps matching TRBD2 (5 bases). Trimming took 1 base from V and 2 from J, leaving 12 bases between them. Germline CDR1 and CDR2: SGHTA and FQGNSA. There are 15 residues in the CDR3. CDR3 residues: CASSLEAWRAYEQYF. The CDR3 bases are TGTGCCAGCAGCTTAGAGGCCTGGCGGGCCTACGAGCAGTACTTC.

This chain joins TRBV4-2 and TRBJ2-6, with a weak D call TRBD2 (7 bases). This CDR3 region has 16 residues. Trimming stripped 8 bases from V and 0 bases from J, with 14 bases between. The V gene's germline CDR1 is LGHNA and CDR2 YNFKEQ. CDR3 in DNA: TGTGCCAGCGTGGGGGCGGGAGTCTCTGGGGCCAACGTCCTGACTTTC. Protein product: CASVGAGVSGANVLTF.

Within the sample, this clone is medium-sized. This sequence joins TRBV19 and TRBJ2-7, with TRBD2 as a possible D gene (7 bases). The germline V gene has CDR1 LNHDA and CDR2 SQIVND (reference sequence). This CDR3 has 10 residues. The CDR3 here is CRGAPYEQYF. In DNA, the CDR3 is TGTCGGGGGGCTCCCTACGAGCAGTACTTC.

The CDR3 reads CASSVDEAGGVVDTQYF. The CDR3, as DNA: TGTGCCAGCAGCGTAGACGAGGCGGGCGGGGTGGTAGATACGCAGTATTTT. The chain recombines TRBV9 with TRBJ2-3; D might be TRBD2 (6 bases). V was shortened by 0 bases and J by 5 bases, with 19 bases between the two germline ends. Germline V gene data show CDR1 as SGDLS and CDR2 as YYNGEE. This CDR3 spans 17 amino acids.

Here the CDR3 reads CASSQDRGAGGGQETQYF. CDR3 sequence (DNA): TGTGCCAGCAGCCAAGATCGGGGTGCGGGAGGGGGACAAGAGACCCAGTACTTC. V gene TRBV4-2 combines with J gene TRBJ2-5; 9 nucleotides line up with TRBD2. The CDR3 consists of 18 residues. Germline V gene lookup returns CDR1 LGHNA and CDR2 YNFKEQ. The J segment lost 2 bases and the V segment lost 0 bases, leaving 10 bases of the junction unmatched.

The genes are TRBV19 and TRBJ1-2, with D perhaps TRBD1 (5 bases). Germline loops: CDR1 LNHDA, CDR2 SQIVND (reference sequence). This CDR3 has 15 residues. Between the trimmed V and J ends, which lost 3 bases and 0 bases, there was a span of 11 bases. The CDR3 nucleotides read TGTGCCAGTAGTATTCTCCAGGGCACTAACTATGGCTACACCTTC. It specifies CASSILQGTNYGYTF.

V usage is TRBV6-1 and J usage is TRBJ1-3; D is possibly TRBD1 (5 bases). This CDR3 spans 19 amino acids. Deletions cut 3 bases from V and 0 bases from J, with 21 bases between. Per the germline V gene, CDR1 is MNHNS and CDR2 is SASEGT. The CDR3 sequence is CASSERTRSLSHSGNTIYF. CDR3 DNA: TGTGCCAGCAGTGAGAGGACACGATCGCTCTCGCACTCTGGAAACACCATATATTTT.

The rearrangement uses TRBV29-1 and TRBJ2-2; D is possibly TRBD1 (5 bases). The CDR3 has 14 amino acids. Trimming removed 4 bases at V and 6 bases at J, with 15 bases between. The germline V gene has CDR1 SQVTM and CDR2 ANQGSEA. This CDR3 reads CSVAAGASAGELFF. In DNA form, the CDR3 reads TGCAGCGTTGCGGCTGGGGCTAGTGCCGGGGAGCTGTTTTTT.

V usage is TRBV19 and J usage is TRBJ1-2; 7 positions match TRBD1. V dropped 5 bases and J dropped 9; count of bases not matched to a gene: 3. Looked up from germline, CDR1 is LNHDA and CDR2 is SQIVND (reference sequence). The CDR3 length is 11 residues. Here the CDR3 DNA reads TGTGCCAGTAGTTGGACAGGACGCTACACCTTC. Translating gives CASSWTGRYTF. Filled out from reference TRBV19 and TRBJ1-2, the complete variable domain reads DGGITQSPKYLFRKEGQNVTLSCEQNLNHDAMYWYRQDPGQGLRLIYYSQIVNDFQKGDIAEGYSVSREKKESFPLTVTSAQKNPTAFYLCASSWTGRYTFGSGTRLTVV.

The rearrangement links TRBV5-6 to TRBJ1-1; 8 bases match TRBD1. This CDR3 contains 15 residues. The trim removed 4 bases at V and 6 bases at J, leaving 11 bases unmatched. Germline V gene sequence: CDR1 SGHDT, CDR2 YYEEEE. The CDR3 DNA reads as TGTGCCAGCAGCCCTCAAGGACAGGGATATTCTGAAGCTTTCTTT. It codes for CASSPQGQGYSEAFF.

This chain connects TRBV9 to TRBJ1-2; no definite D call. The CDR3 has 14 residues. Between the trimmed V and J ends, which lost 2 bases and 4 bases, there was a span of 12 bases. Germline loops: CDR1 SGDLS, CDR2 YYNGEE. CDR3 sequence (DNA): TGTGCCAGCAGCGTGGGGAGTGTGGGCTATGGCTACACCTTC. It codes for CASSVGSVGYGYTF.

V usage is TRBV28 and J usage is TRBJ2-3; 8 bases line up with TRBD2. Germline CDR1 and CDR2: MDHEN and SYDVKM. The V gene end was trimmed by 5 bases and the J gene end by 4 bases; junction bases not matched to a gene: 8. This CDR3 comprises 15 residues. This CDR3 is CASSTGLGGADTQYF. The CDR3 nucleotides are TGTGCCAGCAGTACGGGACTAGGTGGTGCAGATACGCAGTATTTT.

The V and J genes are TRBV27 and TRBJ1-4; 7 bases are shared with TRBD1. CDR3 length equals 18 residues. Germline V CDR1 and CDR2: MNHEY, SMNVEV (reference sequence). The trim removed 5 bases at V and 2 bases at J, leaving 14 bases unmatched. The CDR3 nucleotides are TGTGCCAGCAGTGTGGGACAGTCACACCCCGCGACTAATGAAAAACTGTTTTTT. It codes for CASSVGQSHPATNEKLFF.

The sample holds one count of this clone. J is TRBJ1-2 and V is TRBV6-5; 8 bases are a match to TRBD1. The CDR3 has 15 residues. V shed 8 bases and J 4 bases; nucleotides not matched to a gene: 12. Germline assignment: CDR1 MNHEY and CDR2 SVGAGI. In DNA form, the CDR3 reads TGTGCCAGCCGGAATTCAGGGGGCTTCGGCTATGGCTACACCTTC. This gives the protein CASRNSGGFGYGYTF.

The chain is built from TRBV11-3 and TRBJ2-2; D is undetermined. This CDR3 is built from 13 residues. Germline V gives CDR1 SGHNT, CDR2 YENEEA. With 6 bases removed from V and 5 bases from J, the gap between germline ends came to 10 bases. CDR3 DNA: TGTGCCAGCAGTTCCCGGCGGACCGGGGAGCTGTTTTTT. Its translation: CASSSRRTGELFF. The full variable domain, rest sourced from reference TRBV11-3 and TRBJ2-2, is EAGVVQSPRYKIIEKKQPVAFWCNPISGHNTLYWYLQNLGQGPELLIRYENEEAVDDSQLPKDRFSAERLKGVDSTLKIQPAELGDSAVYLCASSSRRTGELFFGEGSRLTVL.

The genes are TRBV5-4 and TRBJ2-1; possibly TRBD2 for D (6 bases). The germline CDR1 and CDR2 sequences are SGHNT and YYREEE (reference sequence). The length of the CDR3 is 17 residues. V was pared by 4 bases and J by 0 bases, with 17 bases between. The CDR3 sequence: CASSPPRTGSSYNEQFF. The CDR3 region has the DNA TGTGCCAGCAGCCCGCCCCGGACCGGGAGCTCCTACAATGAGCAGTTCTTC. The full variable domain, in which reference TRBV5-4 and TRBJ2-1 provide the parts outside the CDR3, is ETGVTQSPTHLIKTRGQQVTLRCSSQSGHNTVSWYQQALGQGPQFIFQYYREEENGRGNFPPRFSGLQFPNYSSELNVNALELDDSALYLCASSPPRTGSSYNEQFFGPGTRLTVL.

This clone has just a few counts. The CDR3 region has the DNA TGTGCCAGCTCAGGATTGACAGGGGACACCGGGGAGCTGTTTTTT. Its protein product is CASSGLTGDTGELFF. V and J are TRBV18 and TRBJ2-2; TRBD1 aligns across 8 bases. Germline V gives CDR1 KGHSH, CDR2 LQKENI. This CDR3 region has 15 residues. The junction had 5 bases not matched to a gene; V was cut back by 5 bases and J by 3 bases. The whole variable domain, filled in from reference TRBV18 and TRBJ2-2, reads NAGVMQNPRHLVRRRGQEARLRCSPMKGHSHVYWYRQLPEEGLKFMVYLQKENIIDESGMPKERFSAEFPKEGPSILRIQQVVRGDSAAYFCASSGLTGDTGELFFGEGSRLTVL.

The chain joins TRBV7-9 to TRBJ2-3, with D perhaps matching TRBD1 (6 bases). The CDR3 totals 14 residues. Germline values: CDR1 SEHNR, CDR2 FQNEAQ (reference sequence). The ends were cut back, 3 bases at V and 1 base at J, with 8 bases in the middle. CDR3 sequence (DNA): TGTGCCAGCAGCTTCGAGGGGGGCACAGATACGCAGTATTTT. The encoded protein is CASSFEGGTDTQYF.

The chain recombines TRBV27 with TRBJ2-1, with 9 positions matching TRBD2. CDR1 and CDR2 from the germline V gene are MNHEY and SMNVEV (reference sequence). The CDR3 covers 15 residues. The ends lost 7 bases at V and 8 bases at J; junction bases unmatched: 12. Written as DNA, the CDR3 is TGTGCCAGCACCCCCCTAGCGGGAAGGTTCGATGAGCAGTTCTTC. The encoded protein is CASTPLAGRFDEQFF.

The J gene is TRBJ1-2, the V gene TRBV11-2, with D maybe TRBD1 (6 bases). Trimming stripped 3 bases from V and 4 bases from J, with 18 bases between. The CDR3 has 16 amino acids. Germline values: CDR1 SGHAT, CDR2 FQNNGV. The DNA of the CDR3 is TGTGCCAGCAGCTTTTTGAGGGGTAAAGGGGGCTATGGCTACACCTTC. Its protein product is CASSFLRGKGGYGYTF.

The J gene is TRBJ1-1, the V gene TRBV7-9, with D unresolved. V was pared by 1 base and J by 1 base, with 10 bases between. The CDR3 has 15 residues. In germline, CDR1 is SEHNR, CDR2 FQNEAQ (reference sequence). In DNA, the CDR3 is TGTGCCAGCAGCTTAGATTTGATCAGGAACACTGAAGCTTTCTTT. Its translation is CASSLDLIRNTEAFF.

The chain employs TRBV4-1 and TRBJ2-5; TRBD1 agrees at 9 bases. V dropped 1 base and J dropped 1; count of bases not matched to a gene: 4. The length of the CDR3 is 16 residues. Germline-derived CDR1 and CDR2 are MGHRA and YSYEKL. The CDR3 DNA follows: TGCGCCAGCAGCCAAGCCCGGACAGGGGCCCAAGAGACCCAGTACTTC. Translation gives CASSQARTGAQETQYF.

The chain is built from TRBV27 and TRBJ2-7; 7 nucleotides line up with TRBD2. Trimming cost V 4 bases and J 7 bases; bases outside gene matches: 7. The V gene's germline CDR1 is MNHEY and CDR2 SMNVEV (reference sequence). The CDR3 has 13 amino acids. CDR3 sequence (DNA): TGTGCCAGCAGTTCGACCTCCGGGGGGGAGCAGTACTTC. This sequence encodes CASSSTSGGEQYF.

J is TRBJ2-7 and V is TRBV5-4; 7 nucleotides agree with TRBD2. CDR1 and CDR2 from the germline V gene are SGHNT and YYREEE (reference sequence). With 4 bases clipped from V and 3 bases from J, the junction kept 4 bases outside the gene matches. The CDR3 extends over 13 amino acids. DNA for the CDR3: TGTGCCAGCAGCCACAGCGGGAACTACGAGCAGTACTTC. It specifies CASSHSGNYEQYF.

The chain uses TRBV28 and TRBJ1-2, with D possibly TRBD1 on 5 matching bases. Trimming pared 7 bases from V and 2 bases from J, leaving 17 bases between. The CDR3 has 15 residues. CDR1 is MDHEN, CDR2 SYDVKM, per germline. This CDR3 is CASNPKSQGNYGYTF. CDR3 bases: TGTGCCAGCAACCCTAAGTCCCAGGGAAACTATGGCTACACCTTC.